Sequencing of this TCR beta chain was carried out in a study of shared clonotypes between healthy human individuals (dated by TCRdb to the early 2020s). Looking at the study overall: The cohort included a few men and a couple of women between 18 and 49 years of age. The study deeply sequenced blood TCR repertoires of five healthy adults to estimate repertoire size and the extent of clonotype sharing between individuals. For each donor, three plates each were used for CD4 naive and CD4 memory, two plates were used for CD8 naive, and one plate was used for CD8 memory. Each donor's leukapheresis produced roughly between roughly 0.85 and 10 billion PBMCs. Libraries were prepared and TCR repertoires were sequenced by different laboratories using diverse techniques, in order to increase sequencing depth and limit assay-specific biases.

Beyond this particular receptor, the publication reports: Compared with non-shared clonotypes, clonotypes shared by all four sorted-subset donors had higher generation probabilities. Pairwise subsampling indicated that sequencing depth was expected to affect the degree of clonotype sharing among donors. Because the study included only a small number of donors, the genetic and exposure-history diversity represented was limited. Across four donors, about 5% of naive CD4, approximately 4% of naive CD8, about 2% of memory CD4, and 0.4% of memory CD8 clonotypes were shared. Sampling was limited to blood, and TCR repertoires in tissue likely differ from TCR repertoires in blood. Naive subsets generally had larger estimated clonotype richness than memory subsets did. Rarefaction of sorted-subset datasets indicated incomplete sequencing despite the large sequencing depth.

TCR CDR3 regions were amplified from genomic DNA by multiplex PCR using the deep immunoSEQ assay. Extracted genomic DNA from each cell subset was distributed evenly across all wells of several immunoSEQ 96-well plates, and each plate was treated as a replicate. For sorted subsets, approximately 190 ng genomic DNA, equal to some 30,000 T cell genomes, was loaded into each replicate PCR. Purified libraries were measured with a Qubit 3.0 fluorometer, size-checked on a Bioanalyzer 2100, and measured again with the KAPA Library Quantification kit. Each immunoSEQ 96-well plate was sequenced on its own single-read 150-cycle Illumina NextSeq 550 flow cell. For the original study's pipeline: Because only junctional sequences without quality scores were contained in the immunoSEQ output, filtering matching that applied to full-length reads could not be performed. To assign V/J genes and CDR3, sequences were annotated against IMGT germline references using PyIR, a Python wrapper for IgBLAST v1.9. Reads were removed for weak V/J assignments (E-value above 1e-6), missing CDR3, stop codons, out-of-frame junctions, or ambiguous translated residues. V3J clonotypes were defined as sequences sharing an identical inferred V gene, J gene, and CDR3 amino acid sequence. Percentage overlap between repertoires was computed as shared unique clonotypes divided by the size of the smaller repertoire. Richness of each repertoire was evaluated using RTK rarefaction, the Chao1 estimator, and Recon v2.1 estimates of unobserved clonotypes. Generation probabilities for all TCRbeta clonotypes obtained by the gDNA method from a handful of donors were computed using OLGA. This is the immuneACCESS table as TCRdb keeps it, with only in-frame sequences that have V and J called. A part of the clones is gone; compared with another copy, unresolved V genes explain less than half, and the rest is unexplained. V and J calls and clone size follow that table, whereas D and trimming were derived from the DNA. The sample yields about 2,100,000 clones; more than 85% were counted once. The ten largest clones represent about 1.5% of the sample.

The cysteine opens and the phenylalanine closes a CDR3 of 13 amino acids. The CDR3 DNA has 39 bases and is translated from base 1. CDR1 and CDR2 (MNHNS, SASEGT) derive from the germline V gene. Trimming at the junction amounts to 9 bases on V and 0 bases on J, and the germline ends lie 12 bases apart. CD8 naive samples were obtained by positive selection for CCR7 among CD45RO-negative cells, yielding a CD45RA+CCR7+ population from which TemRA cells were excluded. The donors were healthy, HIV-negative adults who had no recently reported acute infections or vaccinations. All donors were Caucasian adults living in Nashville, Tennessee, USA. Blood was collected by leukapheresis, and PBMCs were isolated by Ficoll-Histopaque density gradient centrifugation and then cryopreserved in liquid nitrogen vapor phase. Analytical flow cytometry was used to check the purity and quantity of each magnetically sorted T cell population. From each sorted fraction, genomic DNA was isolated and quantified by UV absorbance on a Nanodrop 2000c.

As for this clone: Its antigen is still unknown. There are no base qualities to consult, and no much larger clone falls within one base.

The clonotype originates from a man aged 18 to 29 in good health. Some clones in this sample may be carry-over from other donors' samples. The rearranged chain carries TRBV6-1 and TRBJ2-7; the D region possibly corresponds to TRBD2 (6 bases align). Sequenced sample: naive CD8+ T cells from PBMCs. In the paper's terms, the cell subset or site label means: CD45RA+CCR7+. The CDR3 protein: CASGTTSSYEQYF. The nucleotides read TGTGCCAGTGGGACGACTAGCTCCTACGAGCAGTACTTC.